A single sample is the source of the 21 T cell receptor beta chains below, sequenced in a study of molecular identifiers for immune sequencing clone quantification (dated by TCRdb to 2017 to 2018). The library was built by means of PCR. Reads for this sample came from a NextSeq 500. TCRdb itself trimmed the public reads at Q25 with fastp, ran MiXCR and retained productive beta chains. Merged by CDR3 protein, the rows form single entries marked with the most common genes and DNA. Counted in this sample were hundreds of thousands of distinct CDR3 sequences; over 25% of them appeared once. The ten largest clones represent 0.75% to 0.8% of the sample. The sequenced sample was naive CD8+ T cells from blood, with Jurkat cell RNA spiked in. The intended sense of this specimen's cell subset or site label: FACS-sorted CD8+CD4-CCR7+CD45RA+ naive T cells. These receptors were obtained from a human donor in good health. Some libraries in this study had Jurkat cell RNA spiked in.

The V gene is TRBV30, the J gene TRBJ2-5; 11 positions match TRBD1. Germline V gene data show CDR1 as GTSNPN and CDR2 as SVGIG (reference sequence). The length of the CDR3 is 14 residues. The J segment lost 5 bases and the V segment lost 3 bases, leaving 5 bases of the junction unmatched. For the CDR3, the DNA is TGTGCCTGGAGCCGGACAGGGGGCACGGAGACCCAGTACTTC. Translation: CAWSRTGGTETQYF. Together with reference TRBV30 and TRBJ2-5, the CDR3 gives the full variable domain: SQTIHQWPATLVQPVGSPLSLECTVEGTSNPNLYWYRQAAGRGLQLLFYSVGIGQISSEVPQNLSASRPQDRQFILSSKKLLLSDSGFYLCAWSRTGGTETQYFGPGTRLLVL.

A few counts support this clonotype. The J gene is TRBJ2-7, the V gene TRBV4-1; perhaps TRBD2 as D (5 bases). This CDR3 is 13 amino acids long. V dropped 3 bases and J dropped 5 bases, with 11 bases sitting between them. Germline V gene data show CDR1 as MGHRA and CDR2 as YSYEKL. The CDR3 protein is CASSQGRSHEQYF. CDR3 bases: TGCGCCAGCAGCCAGGGGAGAAGCCACGAGCAGTACTTC.

The table lists this clonotype with many counts. This chain connects TRBV27 to TRBJ2-3; D is unclear. This CDR3 has 14 amino acids. Trimming stripped 5 bases from V and 5 bases from J, with 14 bases between. The germline CDR1 and CDR2 sequences are MNHEY and SMNVEV (reference sequence). For the CDR3, the DNA is TGTGCCAGCAGTACTTTGGCAGTCGGAGATACGCAGTATTTT. It yields the protein CASSTLAVGDTQYF.

This clonotype was counted a few times. In DNA, the CDR3 is TGTGCCAGCAGCGAATCTAGCGGGGGCTTGTTGGACGAGCAGTACTTC. Its protein is CASSESSGGLLDEQYF. The chain joins TRBV9 to TRBJ2-7, with 10 bases lining up with TRBD2. V trimming: 3 bases; J trimming: 5 bases; junction bases outside the gene matches: 11. The V gene's germline CDR1 is SGDLS and CDR2 YYNGEE. The CDR3 extends over 16 amino acids.

In its sample, this clonotype was seen many times. The chain is built from TRBV7-2 and TRBJ2-3; no definite D call. Trimming took off 5 bases at V and 4 bases at J, with 10 bases between the two ends. The CDR3 runs 13 residues. Germline assignment: CDR1 SGHTA and CDR2 FQGNSA. This CDR3 is CASSAAGPDTQYF. The CDR3 nucleotides read TGTGCCAGCAGCGCGGCTGGCCCAGATACGCAGTATTTT.

As concerns this clonotype: At one end the junction does not follow the germline gene, possibly because of a read error. CDR3 region: CVSSLQGYQPQHF. Here the CDR3 DNA reads TGTGTCAGCAGCCTTCAGGGTTATCAGCCCCAGCATTTT. The V call is TRBV13, the J call TRBJ1-5, with D maybe TRBD1 (5 bases). The CDR3 covers 13 residues. Germline V gene lookup returns CDR1 PRHDT and CDR2 FYEKMQ (reference sequence).

The J gene is TRBJ1-5, the V gene TRBV27; 8 bases are shared with TRBD1. This CDR3 is built from 13 residues. V was pared by 8 bases and J by 6 bases, with 6 bases of the junction left unmatched. The germline gives CDR1 MNHEY, CDR2 SMNVEV (reference sequence). As DNA, the CDR3 is TGTGCCAGCGGAGACAGGGGAAGTCAGCCCCAGCATTTT. This gives the protein CASGDRGSQPQHF.

In its sample, this clonotype was seen a few times. The chain couples TRBV7-9 to TRBJ2-7; D tentatively reads TRBD1 or TRBD2 (5 bases each). The germline V gene encodes CDR1 SEHNR and CDR2 FQNEAQ (reference sequence). This CDR3 spans 15 amino acids. The ends were cut back, 3 bases at V and 4 bases at J, with 16 bases in the middle. CDR3: CASSFADGGGYEQYF. CDR3 sequence (DNA): TGTGCCAGCAGCTTTGCGGATGGGGGTGGGTACGAGCAGTACTTC.

The rearrangement uses TRBV30 and TRBJ1-6, with a weak D call TRBD1 (5 bases). CDR3 length equals 17 residues. Germline-derived CDR1 and CDR2 are GTSNPN and SVGIG (reference sequence). Deletions cut 2 bases from V and 0 bases from J, with 14 bases between. CDR3 residues: CAWSRLEGTSYNSPLHF. CDR3 sequence (DNA): TGTGCCTGGAGTCGATTGGAGGGGACCTCCTATAATTCACCCCTCCACTTT. Based on the CDR3 plus reference TRBV30 and TRBJ1-6, the full variable domain is SQTIHQWPATLVQPVGSPLSLECTVEGTSNPNLYWYRQAAGRGLQLLFYSVGIGQISSEVPQNLSASRPQDRQFILSSKKLLLSDSGFYLCAWSRLEGTSYNSPLHFGNGTRLTVT.

Turning to this clonotype: A much larger clone sits a single nucleotide away, making a read error possible. This chain connects TRBV9 to TRBJ2-3; 9 bases match TRBD1. The CDR3 is 17 amino acids. With V trimmed by 2 bases and J by 10 bases, 17 bases remained unmatched. From germline, CDR1 is SGDLS and CDR2 YYNGEE. In DNA form, the CDR3 reads TGTGCCAGCAGCGTCGGTACCGGGACAGGGTTTTCCGATGCGCAGTATTTT. Amino acid sequence: CASSVGTGTGFSDAQYF.

This clonotype occurred many times. This rearrangement joins TRBV9 to TRBJ2-5; D may be TRBD1 (5 bases). CDR1 SGDLS and CDR2 YYNGEE come from the germline V gene. The CDR3 extends over 15 amino acids. V was shortened by 0 bases and J by 0 bases, with 9 bases between the two germline ends. For the CDR3, the DNA is TGTGCCAGCAGCGTAGGGGGCAGCCACCAAGAGACCCAGTACTTC. This translates into CASSVGGSHQETQYF.

The CDR3 reads CARRPGQGHEQYF. CDR3 DNA sequence: TGCGCCCGCCGCCCCGGACAGGGCCACGAGCAGTACTTC. The chain carries TRBV4-1 and TRBJ2-7; TRBD1 agrees at 8 bases. The germline gives CDR1 MGHRA, CDR2 YSYEKL. The CDR3 covers 13 residues. After removal of 11 bases from V and 5 bases from J, the junction contained 11 bases not matched to a gene.

The chain employs TRBV29-1 and TRBJ2-5, with TRBD2 as a possible D gene (6 bases). V was pared by 6 bases and J by 9 bases, with 23 bases between. Germline V gene lookup returns CDR1 SQVTM and CDR2 ANQGSEA. The CDR3 has 14 amino acids. CDR3 bases: TGCAGCGTGGTAGGGACTTGGTGCCAGGAGCCCCAGTACTTC. This sequence encodes CSVVGTWCQEPQYF. Based on the CDR3 plus reference TRBV29-1 and TRBJ2-5, the full variable domain is SAVISQKPSRDICQRGTSLTIQCQVDSQVTMMFWYRQQPGQSLTLIATANQGSEATYESGFVIDKFPISRPNLTFSTLTVSNMSPEDSSIYLCSVVGTWCQEPQYFGPGTRLLVL.

This clonotype was observed a handful of times. The chain recombines TRBV9 with TRBJ1-1; tentative D call: TRBD1 (5 bases). Trimming took off 4 bases at V and 3 bases at J, with 16 bases between the two ends. Germline lookup yields CDR1 SGDLS and CDR2 YYNGEE. The length of the CDR3 is 15 residues. The CDR3 is CASSPDGTVYTEAFF. The CDR3 DNA sequence: TGTGCCAGCAGCCCTGATGGGACGGTTTACACTGAAGCTTTCTTT.

This clonotype was counted many times. The chain has TRBV29-1 and TRBJ2-3; 9 nucleotides align to TRBD1. Germline CDR1 SQVTM, CDR2 ANQGSEA. CDR3 size: 14 residues. V trimming: 6 bases; J trimming: 4 bases; junction bases outside the gene matches: 8. The CDR3 protein is CSVVQGAQADTQYF. As DNA, the CDR3 is TGCAGCGTCGTACAGGGGGCGCAGGCAGATACGCAGTATTTT.

This clonotype was counted many times. The rearrangement links TRBV7-9 to TRBJ1-1; D not resolved. V gave up 5 bases and J gave up 3 bases, with 13 bases separating them. Germline CDR1 SEHNR, CDR2 FQNEAQ (reference sequence). The CDR3 is 14 residues long. CDR3 in amino acids: CASSPPPWDTEAFF. The CDR3 nucleotides read TGTGCCAGCAGCCCCCCCCCCTGGGACACTGAAGCTTTCTTT.

This clonotype was observed a handful of times. The J gene is TRBJ1-1, the V gene TRBV19; D gene ambiguous. In germline, CDR1 is LNHDA, CDR2 SQIVND (reference sequence). The CDR3 extends over 11 amino acids. Trimming removed 7 bases at V and 7 bases at J, with 10 bases between. The DNA for the CDR3 is TGTGCCAGTACCCTAAACCTTGAAGCTTTCTTT. It is translated as CASTLNLEAFF.

The V gene is TRBV6-1, the J gene TRBJ2-5; D is uncertain. Germline loops: CDR1 MNHNS, CDR2 SASEGT. The germline V and J ends were trimmed by 1 base and 1 base, with 7 bases remaining between them. This CDR3 is 14 amino acids long. CDR3 region: CASSEVGSQETQYF. The CDR3 DNA follows: TGTGCCAGCAGTGAAGTAGGCAGCCAAGAGACCCAGTACTTC.

V gene TRBV9 combines with J gene TRBJ1-2, with D possibly TRBD1 on 5 matching bases. The CDR3 contains 12 residues. The germline gives CDR1 SGDLS, CDR2 YYNGEE. Trimming stripped 5 bases from V and 4 bases from J, with 9 bases between. As DNA, the CDR3 is TGTGCCAGCAGATCCGACAGCTATGGCTACACCTTC. Its protein is CASRSDSYGYTF.

This clonotype was observed many times. The chain employs TRBV7-9 and TRBJ1-5, with D perhaps matching TRBD1 (6 bases). With 5 bases removed from V and 10 bases from J, the gap between germline ends came to 18 bases. Germline loops: CDR1 SEHNR, CDR2 FQNEAQ (reference sequence). The CDR3 spans 14 residues. CDR3 amino acids: CASSPQDRPEPQHF. In DNA form, the CDR3 reads TGTGCCAGCAGCCCCCAAGACAGGCCCGAACCCCAGCATTTT.

About this clonotype: A single base separates this from a much larger clone, so it may be a read error. This sequence joins TRBV3-1 and TRBJ1-1, with D tentatively TRBD1 (5 bases). Looked up from germline, CDR1 is LGHDT and CDR2 is YNNKEL (reference sequence). The CDR3 covers 15 residues. In DNA form, the CDR3 reads TGTGCCGGCAGCCAATTCGCCGGGACCAACGCTGAAGCTTTCTTT. Translating gives CAGSQFAGTNAEAFF.